Each of the 22 T cell receptor beta chains below was sequenced from the same sample in a study of cytotoxic CD8 clonotypes in ibrutinib-treated CLL. Assay: immunoSEQ multiplex PCR; the TCRdb copy retains only in-frame clones and omits some. Of 130,000 to 150,000 clones in the sample, approximately 89% were seen once. Specimen: PBMCs, collected after 12 months of ibrutinib treatment. The source is a human donor with chronic lymphocytic leukemia.

The rearrangement joins TRBV27 to TRBJ2-1; perhaps TRBD1 as D (5 bases). V lost 5 bases and J lost 2, with 7 bases in between. CDR3 size: 13 residues. The germline CDR1 and CDR2 sequences are MNHEY and SMNVEV (reference sequence). CDR3 bases: TGTGCCAGCAGTAGACAGACCTACAATGAGCAGTTCTTC. It codes for CASSRQTYNEQFF.

This chain joins TRBV18 and TRBJ2-3; 10 bases agree with TRBD1. V trimming: 3 bases; J trimming: 3 bases; junction bases outside the gene matches: 3. Germline V gene sequence: CDR1 KGHSH, CDR2 LQKENI. The CDR3 has 15 residues. CDR3 nucleotides: TGTGCCAGCTCACCTACGGGACAGGGGACAGATACGCAGTATTTT. Translation gives CASSPTGQGTDTQYF.

Here the CDR3 reads CAISDPQGREYDEQYF. In DNA, the CDR3 is TGTGCCATCAGTGATCCTCAGGGGCGGGAGTACGACGAGCAGTACTTC. This chain connects TRBV10-3 to TRBJ2-7; the D gene is possibly TRBD2 (7 bases). Per the germline V gene, CDR1 is ENHRY and CDR2 is SYGVKD. Trimming took off 3 bases at V and 5 bases at J, with 20 bases between the two ends. The CDR3 runs to 16 residues.

The gene calls are TRBV29-1 and TRBJ1-2, with D maybe TRBD1 (5 bases). V lost 4 bases and J lost 3, with 12 bases in between. In germline, CDR1 is SQVTM, CDR2 ANQGSEA. The CDR3 spans 13 residues. DNA for the CDR3: TGCAGCGTTGCGGTAGGGACGGACTATGGCTACACCTTC. Its translation is CSVAVGTDYGYTF.

J is TRBJ1-2 and V is TRBV27, with D hard to call. Germline values: CDR1 MNHEY, CDR2 SMNVEV (reference sequence). Trimming shortened V by 3 bases and J by 2 bases, and 7 bases separated the two germline ends. The CDR3 spans 13 residues. DNA for the CDR3: TGTGCCAGCAGTTTTCGATCCAACTATGGCTACACCTTC. Translated, it gives CASSFRSNYGYTF.

This rearrangement joins TRBV9 to TRBJ1-2; tentative D call: TRBD1 (5 bases). The CDR3 sequence is 16 residues long. V lost 0 bases, J lost 8 bases, and 20 bases lay in between. Germline V lookup: CDR1 SGDLS, CDR2 YYNGEE. The CDR3 DNA is TGTGCCAGCAGCGTAGCTACCCCCACAGGTTTCGGAGGCTACACCTTC. The encoded protein is CASSVATPTGFGGYTF.

This rearrangement joins TRBV9 to TRBJ1-1; TRBD1 agrees at 8 bases. CDR1 is SGDLS and CDR2 is YYNGEE in the germline V gene. Trimming removed 0 bases from V and 9 bases from J; junction bases left unmatched: 7. The CDR3 extends over 14 amino acids. The CDR3 region is CASSVGQGAGKAFF. As DNA, the CDR3 is TGTGCCAGCAGCGTAGGGCAGGGGGCTGGAAAAGCTTTCTTT.

The genes are TRBV7-9 and TRBJ1-5, with D perhaps matching TRBD1 (5 bases). V dropped 5 bases and J dropped 2 bases, with 16 bases sitting between them. Germline loops: CDR1 SEHNR, CDR2 FQNEAQ (reference sequence). The CDR3 has 16 residues. The chain's CDR3 is CASSPLGALGNQPQHF. The CDR3 region has the DNA TGTGCCAGCAGCCCACTAGGGGCCCTTGGCAATCAGCCCCAGCATTTT.

This clone showed up just once. The genes are TRBV27 and TRBJ2-3; no definite D call. V gave up 5 bases and J gave up 5 bases, with 23 bases separating them. Looked up from germline, CDR1 is MNHEY and CDR2 is SMNVEV (reference sequence). The CDR3 length is 17 residues. As DNA, the CDR3 is TGTGCCAGCAGTACGATCAACCGGGTTGGCTTAAGAGATACGCAGTATTTT. It yields the protein CASSTINRVGLRDTQYF.

This rearrangement joins TRBV10-3 to TRBJ2-2; the match to TRBD1 covers 8 bases. Germline CDR1 is ENHRY and CDR2 is SYGVKD. The CDR3 loop spans 13 amino acids. Trimming cost V 9 bases and J 3 bases; bases outside gene matches: 3. The CDR3 DNA follows: TGTGCCATTGGGACAGGTGACACCGGGGAGCTGTTTTTT. Its protein is CAIGTGDTGELFF.

V is TRBV7-8 and J is TRBJ2-1, with TRBD2 as a possible D gene (5 bases). The length of the CDR3 is 15 residues. The V gene's germline CDR1 is SGHVS and CDR2 FQNEAQ. Trimming stripped 4 bases from V and 5 bases from J, with 15 bases between. The CDR3: CASSSTTGSHNEQFF. CDR3 sequence (DNA): TGTGCCAGCAGCTCAACGACGGGATCGCACAATGAGCAGTTCTTC.

This CDR3 is CASSSRQGKTEAFF. CDR3 bases: TGTGCCAGCAGCTCCAGACAGGGGAAAACTGAAGCTTTCTTT. The chain combines TRBV7-2 with TRBJ1-1; 8 positions agree with TRBD1. Germline V CDR1 and CDR2: SGHTA, FQGNSA. V lost 4 bases, J lost 5 bases, and 6 bases stayed unmatched. This CDR3 contains 14 residues.

V usage is TRBV5-1 and J usage is TRBJ2-2, with 7 bases identical to TRBD2. Trimming at V came to 6 bases and at J to 4 bases, leaving 9 bases not matched to a gene. Germline values: CDR1 SGHRS, CDR2 YFSETQ. This CDR3 spans 15 amino acids. The CDR3 DNA reads as TGCGCCAGCATCCCGGGGGGTAGCGGCACCGGGGAGCTGTTTTTT. Its translation is CASIPGGSGTGELFF.

This chain joins TRBV20-1 and TRBJ2-5; D gene uncertain. Trimming stripped 6 bases from V and 5 bases from J, with 10 bases between. In germline, CDR1 is DFQATT, CDR2 SNEGSKA (reference sequence). The CDR3 has 11 residues. CDR3 in amino acids: CSASLEETQYF. As DNA, the CDR3 is TGCAGTGCGTCTCTAGAGGAGACCCAGTACTTC.

V gene TRBV18 combines with J gene TRBJ2-5; D may be TRBD1 (5 bases). V shed 3 bases and J shed 2 bases, with 10 bases lying between them. The V gene's germline CDR1 is KGHSH and CDR2 LQKENI. CDR3 length: 14 residues. In DNA, the CDR3 is TGTGCCAGCTCACCGGATCGACAGCAAGAGACCCAGTACTTC. It encodes CASSPDRQQETQYF.

Concerning this clone: Other nucleotide sequences in the sample specify the same CDR3. The V and J genes are TRBV5-1 and TRBJ2-1; 7 nucleotides match TRBD1. J lost 3 bases, V lost 4 bases, and 4 bases had no gene match. The CDR3 is 14 residues long. Germline values: CDR1 SGHRS, CDR2 YFSETQ. Here the CDR3 reads CASSPGTDYNEQFF. The CDR3 coding sequence is TGCGCCAGCAGCCCCGGGACAGACTACAATGAGCAGTTCTTC.

DNA of the CDR3: TGTGCCAGCAGCGACCCGGGACAGGGTACCTACGAGCAGTACTTC. It codes for CASSDPGQGTYEQYF. The genes are TRBV7-9 and TRBJ2-7; 9 bases are shared with TRBD1. The CDR3 sequence is 15 residues long. The J segment lost 2 bases and the V segment lost 5 bases, leaving 7 bases of the junction unmatched. The germline gives CDR1 SEHNR, CDR2 FQNEAQ (reference sequence).

The table lists this clone with a few counts. The same CDR3 arises from other DNA sequences in this sample as well. The chain employs TRBV6-5 and TRBJ2-7; D gene uncertain. The CDR3 covers 13 residues. V lost 0 bases to trimming and J lost 4 bases, with 7 bases between them. Germline V gene lookup returns CDR1 MNHEY and CDR2 SVGAGI. The CDR3 reads CASSYSPTYEQYF. CDR3 nucleotides: TGTGCCAGCAGTTACTCACCCACTTACGAGCAGTACTTC.

The V call is TRBV5-1, the J call TRBJ1-4; D not resolved. The CDR3 runs to 16 residues. Germline CDR1 SGHRS, CDR2 YFSETQ. The V end lost 6 bases, the J end lost 2 bases, and 17 bases lay between the germline ends. DNA for the CDR3: TGCGCCAGCATGCGAACCCCGTCGGCCACTAATGAAAAACTGTTTTTT. It codes for CASMRTPSATNEKLFF. The whole variable domain, remainder taken from reference TRBV5-1 and TRBJ1-4, is KAGVTQTPRYLIKTRGQQVTLSCSPISGHRSVSWYQQTPGQGLQFLFEYFSETQRNKGNFPGRFSGRQFSNSRSEMNVSTLELGDSALYLCASMRTPSATNEKLFFGSGTQLSVL.

This chain uses TRBV5-4 with TRBJ1-5; D not resolved. The CDR3 is 13 amino acids. Trimming left V 4 bases short and J 5 bases short, with 10 bases between. Looked up from germline, CDR1 is SGHNT and CDR2 is YYREEE (reference sequence). The CDR3 DNA reads TGTGCCAGCAGCAATAACTGGGATCAGCCCCAGCATTTT. This encodes CASSNNWDQPQHF.

This sequence joins TRBV7-2 and TRBJ2-2; D is uncertain. Trimming pared 1 base from V and 5 bases from J, leaving 8 bases between. The CDR3 runs 14 residues. The germline V gene has CDR1 SGHTA and CDR2 FQGNSA. In DNA, the CDR3 is TGTGCCAGCAGCTTAGATCATACTACCGGGGAGCTGTTTTTT. Its translation: CASSLDHTTGELFF.

J is TRBJ2-1 and V is TRBV9, with a weak D call TRBD1 (10 bases). With 3 bases removed from V and 7 bases from J, the gap between germline ends came to 17 bases. The CDR3 length is 15 residues. Germline CDR1 and CDR2: SGDLS and YYNGEE. The DNA for the CDR3 is TGTGCCAGCAGCGGGACAGGGGGACTAGCTAATGAGCAGTTCTTC. Translated: CASSGTGGLANEQFF.